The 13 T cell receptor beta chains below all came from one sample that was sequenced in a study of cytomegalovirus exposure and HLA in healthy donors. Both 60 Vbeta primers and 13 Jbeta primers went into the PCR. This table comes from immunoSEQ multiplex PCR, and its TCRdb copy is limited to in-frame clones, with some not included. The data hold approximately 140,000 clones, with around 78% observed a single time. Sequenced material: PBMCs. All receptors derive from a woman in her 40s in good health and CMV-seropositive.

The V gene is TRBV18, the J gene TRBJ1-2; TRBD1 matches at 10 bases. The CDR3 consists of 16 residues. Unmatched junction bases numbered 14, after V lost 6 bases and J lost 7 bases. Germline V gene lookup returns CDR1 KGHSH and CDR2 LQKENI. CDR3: CASSLVPSGQGVGYTF. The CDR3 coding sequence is TGTGCCAGCTCGCTCGTACCATCCGGACAGGGGGTTGGCTACACCTTC.

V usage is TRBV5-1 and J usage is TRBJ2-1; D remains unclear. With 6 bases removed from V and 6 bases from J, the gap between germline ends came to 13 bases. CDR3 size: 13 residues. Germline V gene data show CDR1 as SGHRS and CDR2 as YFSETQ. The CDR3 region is CASTPLFPNEQFF. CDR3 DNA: TGCGCCAGCACCCCACTCTTCCCCAATGAGCAGTTCTTC.

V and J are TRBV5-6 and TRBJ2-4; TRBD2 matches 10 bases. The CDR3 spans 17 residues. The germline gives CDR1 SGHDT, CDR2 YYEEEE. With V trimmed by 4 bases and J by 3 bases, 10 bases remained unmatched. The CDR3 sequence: CASSQPLAGAGKNIQYF. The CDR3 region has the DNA TGTGCCAGCAGCCAACCTCTAGCGGGAGCGGGCAAAAACATTCAGTACTTC.

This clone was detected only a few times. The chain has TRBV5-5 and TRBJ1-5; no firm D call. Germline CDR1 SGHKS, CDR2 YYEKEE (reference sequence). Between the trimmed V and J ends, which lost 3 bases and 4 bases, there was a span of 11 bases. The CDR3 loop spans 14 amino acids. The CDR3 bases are TGTGCCAGCAGCTCCGGAGGAGGTAATCAGCCCCAGCATTTT. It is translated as CASSSGGGNQPQHF.

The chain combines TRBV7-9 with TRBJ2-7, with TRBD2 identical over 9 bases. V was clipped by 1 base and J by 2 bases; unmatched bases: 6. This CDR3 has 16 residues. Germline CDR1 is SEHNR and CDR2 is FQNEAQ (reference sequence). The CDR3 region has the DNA TGTGCCAGCAGCTTAGAATCTAGCGGGGCGCCCTACGAGCAGTACTTC. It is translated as CASSLESSGAPYEQYF.

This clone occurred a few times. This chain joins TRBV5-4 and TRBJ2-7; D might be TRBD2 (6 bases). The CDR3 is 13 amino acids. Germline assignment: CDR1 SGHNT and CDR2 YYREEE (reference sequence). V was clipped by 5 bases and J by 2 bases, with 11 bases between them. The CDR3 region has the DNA TGTGCCAGCAGATCGGGGGAGACCTACGAGCAGTACTTC. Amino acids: CASRSGETYEQYF.

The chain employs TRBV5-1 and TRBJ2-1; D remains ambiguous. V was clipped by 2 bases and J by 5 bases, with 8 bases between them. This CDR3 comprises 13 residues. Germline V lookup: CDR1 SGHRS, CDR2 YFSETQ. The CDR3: CASSFASNNEQFF. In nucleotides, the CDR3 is TGCGCCAGCAGCTTTGCGTCCAACAATGAGCAGTTCTTC.

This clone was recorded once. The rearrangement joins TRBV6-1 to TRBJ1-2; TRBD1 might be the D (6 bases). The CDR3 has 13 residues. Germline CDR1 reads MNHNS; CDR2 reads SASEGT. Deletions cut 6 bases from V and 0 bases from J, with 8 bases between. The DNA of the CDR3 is TGTGCCAGCAGATGGACAGCTAACTATGGCTACACCTTC. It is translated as CASRWTANYGYTF.

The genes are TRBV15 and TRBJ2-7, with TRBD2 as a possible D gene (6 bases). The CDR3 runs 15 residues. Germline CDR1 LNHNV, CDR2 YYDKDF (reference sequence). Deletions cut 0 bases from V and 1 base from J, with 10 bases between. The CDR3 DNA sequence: TGTGCCACCAGCAGAGATCTAGGGACTTCCTACGAGCAGTACTTC. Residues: CATSRDLGTSYEQYF.

The chain's CDR3 is CASSLEGDYNEQFF. In DNA form, the CDR3 reads TGCGCCAGCAGCTTGGAAGGGGACTACAATGAGCAGTTCTTC. The genes are TRBV5-1 and TRBJ2-1; D perhaps matches TRBD1 (5 bases). Trimming took off 0 bases at V and 3 bases at J, with 7 bases between the two ends. CDR3 size: 14 residues. In germline, CDR1 is SGHRS, CDR2 YFSETQ.

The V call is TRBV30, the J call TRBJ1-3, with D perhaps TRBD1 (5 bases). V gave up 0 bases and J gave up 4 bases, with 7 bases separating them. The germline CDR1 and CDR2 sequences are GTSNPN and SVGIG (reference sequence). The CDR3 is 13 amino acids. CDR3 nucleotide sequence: TGTGCCTGGAGTGTCTCAGGGGGAAACACCATATATTTT. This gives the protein CAWSVSGGNTIYF.

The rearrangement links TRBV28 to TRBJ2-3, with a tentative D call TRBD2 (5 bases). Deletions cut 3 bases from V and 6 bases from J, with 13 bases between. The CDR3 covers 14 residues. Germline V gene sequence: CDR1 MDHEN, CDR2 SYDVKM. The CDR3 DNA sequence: TGTGCCAGCAGTTTGGTCGGGATTGGGGATACGCAGTATTTT. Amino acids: CASSLVGIGDTQYF.

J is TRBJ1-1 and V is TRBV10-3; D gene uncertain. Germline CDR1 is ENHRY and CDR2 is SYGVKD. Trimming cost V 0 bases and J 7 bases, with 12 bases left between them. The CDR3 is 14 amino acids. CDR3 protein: CAISESEGSSEAFF. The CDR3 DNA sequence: TGTGCCATCAGTGAGTCCGAGGGATCCAGTGAAGCTTTCTTT.